This is a list of T cell receptor beta chains from one sample in a study of vaccination effects on CD4 cells after COVID-19. Method: immunoSEQ multiplex PCR; TCRdb's copy keeps in-frame clones and lacks some. The sample records around 28,000 clones, about 80% being singletons. For these receptors, no antigen is known. The specimen was CD4+ T cells from PBMCs cultured with SARS-CoV-2 spike peptides, collected before COVID-19 vaccination. These receptors were taken from a human donor who received a COVID-19 vaccine. CDR3s include the opening cysteine and the closing phenylalanine or tryptophan. A D gene is named only where the DNA matches it firmly. Clone size is stated in some rows and not others, as once, few, many or a class when expanded.

DNA: TGTGTCACACAGGGCCTCCGAGGCACAGATACGCAGTATTTT
CDR3: CVTQGLRGTDTQYF
V: TRBV30
J: TRBJ2-3
size: NA
D: NA

DNA: TGTGCCAGCGCTCAGGGAGGGGAGACCCAGTACTTC
CDR3: CASAQGGETQYF
V: TRBV7-9
J: TRBJ2-5
size: NA
D: TRBD2

DNA: TGTGCCAGCAGTTTTGTCCCAGGGCAAAAACTGTTTTTT
CDR3: CASSFVPGQKLFF
V: TRBV12-3/TRBV12-4
J: TRBJ1-4
size: NA
D: NA

DNA: TGTGCCAGCGAAGACGACGGTCAAGCCCAGCATTTT
CDR3: CASEDDGQAQHF
V: TRBV2
J: TRBJ1-5
size: few
D: NA

DNA: TGTGCCAGCAGCCCAGGGGGTAAGGGTGAAGCTTTCTTT
CDR3: CASSPGGKGEAFF
V: TRBV5-6
J: TRBJ1-1
size: NA
D: TRBD1

DNA: TGTGCCAGCAGTTACGGGGGGCATGGGGCCAACGTCCTGACTTTC
CDR3: CASSYGGHGANVLTF
V: TRBV6-5
J: TRBJ2-6
size: NA
D: NA

DNA: TGTGCCAGCAGCCCGAGGGGAGTGCCCTTCCCGCCGGCAACTAATGAAAAACTGTTTTTT
CDR3: CASSPRGVPFPPATNEKLFF
V: TRBV7-8
J: TRBJ1-4
size: NA
D: NA

DNA: TGTGCCAGCAGTGAAGCGGCTCGCACAGATACGCAGTATTTT
CDR3: CASSEAARTDTQYF
V: TRBV6-1
J: TRBJ2-3
size: NA
D: NA

DNA: TGTGCCAGCAGTGTTCCTGGCGGGGGGGCCTTCGAGACCCAGTACTTC
CDR3: CASSVPGGGAFETQYF
V: TRBV25-1
J: TRBJ2-5
size: NA
D: TRBD2

DNA: TGTGCCAGCAGTTACGTTGGGGGGAGGAATGAGCAGTTCTTC
CDR3: CASSYVGGRNEQFF
V: TRBV6-2/TRBV6-3
J: TRBJ2-1
size: NA
D: NA

DNA: TGTGCCAGCAGTTTAGCGCTGGCAGGGCTCCAGCATTTT
CDR3: CASSLALAGLQHF
V: TRBV12-3/TRBV12-4
J: TRBJ1-5
size: NA
D: NA

DNA: TGTGCCAGCAGCCAAGGGGGGGCCTTCACAGATACGCAGTATTTT
CDR3: CASSQGGAFTDTQYF
V: TRBV3-1/TRBV3-2
J: TRBJ2-3
size: NA
D: NA

DNA: TGCAGCGTTGAAGCGGTACAGAGTTATGGCTACACCTTC
CDR3: CSVEAVQSYGYTF
V: TRBV29-1
J: TRBJ1-2
size: once
D: NA

DNA: TGTGCCATCAGGGGACTAGCAGGGGAGACCCAGTACTTC
CDR3: CAIRGLAGETQYF
V: TRBV10-3
J: TRBJ2-5
size: few
D: TRBD2

DNA: TGTGCCAGCAGTTCCCGACCCTATGGCTACACCTTC
CDR3: CASSSRPYGYTF
V: TRBV6-5
J: TRBJ1-2
size: few
D: NA

DNA: TGTGCCAGCAGTCCCGACAGGGGATCCTACGAGCAGTACTTC
CDR3: CASSPDRGSYEQYF
V: TRBV6-5
J: TRBJ2-7
size: NA
D: TRBD1

DNA: TGCAGCGTTGCGGGACGGAGGGATGAGCAGTTCTTC
CDR3: CSVAGRRDEQFF
V: TRBV29-1
J: TRBJ2-1
size: NA
D: NA

DNA: TGTGCCAGCAGTCTCGTAGGGGAATATGGCTACACCTTC
CDR3: CASSLVGEYGYTF
V: TRBV6-4
J: TRBJ1-2
size: few
D: NA

DNA: TGTGCCAGCAGCTTAGTGCAACGCCGGACTAGCGGAGGTTCGACCCAGTACTTC
CDR3: CASSLVQRRTSGGSTQYF
V: TRBV7-8
J: TRBJ2-5
size: NA
D: TRBD2

DNA: TGTGCCAGCAGCCAAGTACGCTGGGACAGGGTTTGGGCTGAAGCTTTCTTT
CDR3: CASSQVRWDRVWAEAFF
V: TRBV14
J: TRBJ1-1
size: NA
D: TRBD1

DNA: TGTGCCAGCAGCTTGAACCCCACAGGGATCAGTGGCTACACCTTC
CDR3: CASSLNPTGISGYTF
V: TRBV5-6
J: TRBJ1-2
size: once
D: NA

DNA: TGTGCCAGTAATACGGGAGGGAGGGGTGAGCAGTTCTTC
CDR3: CASNTGGRGEQFF
V: TRBV19
J: TRBJ2-1
size: NA
D: TRBD2

DNA: TGTGCCAGCAGCCAAGACAGTTTCGGGAACACTGAAGCTTTCTTT
CDR3: CASSQDSFGNTEAFF
V: TRBV3-1/TRBV3-2
J: TRBJ1-1
size: NA
D: NA

DNA: TGTGCCACGTTAGCGGGGGCCCACAATGAGCAGTTCTTC
CDR3: CATLAGAHNEQFF
V: TRBV10-3
J: TRBJ2-1
size: NA
D: TRBD2

DNA: TGTGCCAGCAGCTCAGTAAATTCTGGAAACACCATATATTTT
CDR3: CASSSVNSGNTIYF
V: TRBV7-9
J: TRBJ1-3
size: NA
D: NA

DNA: TGCGCCAGCAGCTTCGGTCAGGTCACTGAAGCTTTCTTT
CDR3: CASSFGQVTEAFF
V: TRBV5-1
J: TRBJ1-1
size: few
D: NA

DNA: TGCGCCAGCAGCTTGGACGGGAACAGGGCCTATGGCTACACCTTC
CDR3: CASSLDGNRAYGYTF
V: TRBV5-1
J: TRBJ1-2
size: NA
D: NA

DNA: TGCGCCAGCAGCCGAGGACTAGCGGGAGGAGCGGATGAGCAGTTCTTC
CDR3: CASSRGLAGGADEQFF
V: TRBV4-1
J: TRBJ2-1
size: NA
D: TRBD2

DNA: TGCGCCAGCAGCCCGATCACACGGCGGACAGGGAACACTGAAGCTTTCTTT
CDR3: CASSPITRRTGNTEAFF
V: TRBV4-1
J: TRBJ1-1
size: NA
D: TRBD1

DNA: TGTGCCAGCAGTGTCGGACTAGCTGGCAATGAGCAGTTCTTC
CDR3: CASSVGLAGNEQFF
V: TRBV6-4
J: TRBJ2-1
size: once
D: TRBD2

DNA: TGCGCCAGCAGCCAGGTGGCTCAGATGAGGTCACCCCTCCACTTT
CDR3: CASSQVAQMRSPLHF
V: TRBV4-3
J: TRBJ1-6
size: few
D: NA

DNA: TGTGCCTGGAGTGTTATAGCGGAGTATGGCTACACCTTC
CDR3: CAWSVIAEYGYTF
V: TRBV30
J: TRBJ1-2
size: NA
D: NA

DNA: TGTGCCAGCAGCCCGGGGGGCGGCGCCTTGAGCTCCTACGAGCAGTACTTC
CDR3: CASSPGGGALSSYEQYF
V: TRBV5-6
J: TRBJ2-7
size: NA
D: NA

DNA: TGCGCCAGCAGTGAGTCGAAGGGGCGGCAGGTAGAAGATGAAAAACTGTTTTTT
CDR3: CASSESKGRQVEDEKLFF
V: TRBV10-1
J: TRBJ1-4
size: NA
D: NA

DNA: TGTGCCAGCAGCTTAGGCCGAGGGGGCGATGGCTACACCTTC
CDR3: CASSLGRGGDGYTF
V: TRBV13
J: TRBJ1-2
size: once
D: TRBD1

DNA: TGCGCCAGCAGTCGAGGACAGGGCCCTTACGAGCAGTACTTC
CDR3: CASSRGQGPYEQYF
V: TRBV5-1
J: TRBJ2-7
size: NA
D: TRBD1

DNA: TGTGCCAGTAGTAGGAGAGACAGGGTCGAAGAAGCTTTCTTT
CDR3: CASSRRDRVEEAFF
V: TRBV19
J: TRBJ1-1
size: NA
D: TRBD1

DNA: TGTGCCAGCAGCGTAGATGCTAGCGGAACCTACGAGCAGTACTTC
CDR3: CASSVDASGTYEQYF
V: TRBV9
J: TRBJ2-7
size: NA
D: TRBD2

DNA: TGTGCCAGCGGCTTCTCGGGACAGGGGCTCGAGCAGTACTTC
CDR3: CASGFSGQGLEQYF
V: TRBV3-1/TRBV3-2
J: TRBJ2-7
size: NA
D: TRBD1

DNA: TGTGCCAGCAGCAAGACAGGGAACAACCAGCCCCAGCATTTT
CDR3: CASSKTGNNQPQHF
V: TRBV2
J: TRBJ1-5
size: NA
D: TRBD1

DNA: TGTGCCAGCAGTTACTCGATGGACCCCGAGGACTATAACACCGGGGAGCTGTTTTTT
CDR3: CASSYSMDPEDYNTGELFF
V: TRBV6-2/TRBV6-3
J: TRBJ2-2
size: NA
D: NA

DNA: TGTGCCCAGACCCCTGCTAACTATGGCTACACCTTC
CDR3: CAQTPANYGYTF
V: TRBV30
J: TRBJ1-2
size: once
D: NA

DNA: TGTGCCAGCAGCGTAGATCAACTAGAATCCCATGAGCAGTTCTTC
CDR3: CASSVDQLESHEQFF
V: TRBV9
J: TRBJ2-1
size: NA
D: NA

DNA: TGTGCCAGCAGCTTATCCGGACATCTACGGGGGGAGCAGTACTTC
CDR3: CASSLSGHLRGEQYF
V: TRBV11-2
J: TRBJ2-7
size: NA
D: NA

DNA: TGCGCCAGCAGCAAGGCACTAGCAGCTAGCACAGATACGCAGTATTTT
CDR3: CASSKALAASTDTQYF
V: TRBV5-1
J: TRBJ2-3
size: NA
D: NA

DNA: TGTGCCACCCGCGGGACAGGCTCCGCTTCACCCCTCCACTTT
CDR3: CATRGTGSASPLHF
V: TRBV24-1
J: TRBJ1-6
size: NA
D: TRBD1

DNA: TGTGCCAGCAGGGACCACAGGGCCCTTAATGAAAAACTGTTTTTT
CDR3: CASRDHRALNEKLFF
V: TRBV2
J: TRBJ1-4
size: NA
D: NA

DNA: TGTGCCAGTATCATCCCGGGGGGGGAGCACGGGGGCTACACCTTC
CDR3: CASIIPGGEHGGYTF
V: TRBV19
J: TRBJ1-2
size: NA
D: NA

DNA: TGCAGTGCCCAGGACTTTGAGCAGTACTTC
CDR3: CSAQDFEQYF
V: TRBV20-1
J: TRBJ2-7
size: NA
D: NA

DNA: TGTGCCAGCAGTGAACAGGGAACTAGCAATCAGCCCCAGCATTTT
CDR3: CASSEQGTSNQPQHF
V: TRBV27
J: TRBJ1-5
size: NA
D: NA

DNA: TGTGCCAGCATCCTAACAGGGGGAACTGAAGCTTTCTTT
CDR3: CASILTGGTEAFF
V: TRBV7-2
J: TRBJ1-1
size: NA
D: TRBD1

DNA: TGTGCCAGCAGCGTAGCTCCAGGGGGCAACTATGGCTACACCTTC
CDR3: CASSVAPGGNYGYTF
V: TRBV9
J: TRBJ1-2
size: NA
D: TRBD1

DNA: TGCGCCAGCAGCCGGACGAAAGATACGCAGTATTTT
CDR3: CASSRTKDTQYF
V: TRBV5-1
J: TRBJ2-3
size: NA
D: NA

DNA: TGTGCCAGCAGTTACCCACCGGGGAATAGCAATCAGCCCCAGCATTTT
CDR3: CASSYPPGNSNQPQHF
V: TRBV6-5
J: TRBJ1-5
size: once
D: NA

DNA: TGTGCCAGTAGTACTACGATGGGACAGCTAAACACTGAAGCTTTCTTT
CDR3: CASSTTMGQLNTEAFF
V: TRBV19
J: TRBJ1-1
size: NA
D: TRBD1